This entry lists 10 T cell receptor beta chains sequenced from one sample in a study of breast tumors, draining lymph nodes, adjacent tissues. TCRdb ran MiXCR on the multiplex PCR reads and lists one entry per CDR3 protein. The sample includes 12,000 to 15,000 distinct CDR3 sequences, around 55% seen only once; the top ten take about 30%. Sequencing was carried out using tumor-adjacent breast tissue. Receptors originate from a female donor with breast cancer. Some clones in this sample may be carry-over from other donors' samples.

The chain joins TRBV15 to TRBJ1-2; 7 bases match TRBD1. Germline V gene data show CDR1 as LNHNV and CDR2 as YYDKDF (reference sequence). The CDR3 is made up of 13 amino acids. Trimming at V came to 5 bases and at J to 4 bases, leaving 4 bases not matched to a gene. The CDR3 loop reads CATSLTGTYGYTF. The CDR3 DNA sequence: TGTGCCACCAGCTTGACAGGGACCTATGGCTACACCTTC.

The genes are TRBV6-2 or TRBV6-3 and TRBJ2-1; TRBD2 matches at 14 bases. The V and J ends lost 7 bases and 10 bases, in that order; junction bases with no gene match: 6. CDR3 length: 14 residues. Per germline, CDR1 MNHEY and CDR2 SVGEGT. The CDR3 bases are TGTGCCAGCATCGGGACTAGCGGGAGTGGCGAGCAGTTCTTC. This codes for CASIGTSGSGEQFF.

This sequence joins TRBV29-1 and TRBJ2-6; D not resolved. Trimming shortened V by 1 base and J by 0 bases, and 4 bases separated the two germline ends. CDR1 SQVTM and CDR2 ANQGSEA come from the germline V gene. The CDR3 runs 14 residues. This CDR3 is CSVEAYSGANVLTF. The CDR3 nucleotides read TGCAGCGTTGAAGCCTACTCTGGGGCCAACGTCCTGACTTTC. The whole variable domain, filled in from reference TRBV29-1 and TRBJ2-6, reads SAVISQKPSRDICQRGTSLTIQCQVDSQVTMMFWYRQQPGQSLTLIATANQGSEATYESGFVIDKFPISRPNLTFSTLTVSNMSPEDSSIYLCSVEAYSGANVLTFGAGSRLTVL.

By its share, this clonotype is hyperexpanded. CDR3 sequence: CASSPTGLAGEEQYF. In nucleotides, the CDR3 is TGTGCCAGCAGCCCCACTGGACTAGCGGGAGAGGAGCAGTACTTC. This rearrangement joins TRBV7-3 to TRBJ2-7; 13 nucleotides align to TRBD2. Per the germline V gene, CDR1 is SGHTA and CDR2 is FQGTGA. The CDR3 runs to 15 residues. The ends lost 5 bases at V and 7 bases at J; junction bases unmatched: 8.

In this sample, this clonotype is large. The V and J genes are TRBV4-1 and TRBJ1-5; D remains unclear. Germline values: CDR1 MGHRA, CDR2 YSYEKL. This CDR3 has 16 amino acids. The V end was cut by 0 bases, the J end by 5 bases, with 14 bases between. The chain's CDR3 is CASSQDGVAGDQPQHF. In DNA, the CDR3 is TGCGCCAGCAGCCAAGATGGGGTAGCAGGAGATCAGCCCCAGCATTTT.

This clonotype was seen many times. The chain recombines TRBV5-1 with TRBJ2-5; 7 positions match TRBD2. The V gene end was trimmed by 0 bases and the J gene end by 0 bases; junction bases not matched to a gene: 2. This CDR3 region has 15 residues. CDR1 and CDR2 (germline): SGHRS, YFSETQ. The CDR3 nucleotides read TGCGCCAGCAGCTTGGATGGGAGGGACCAAGAGACCCAGTACTTC. This gives the protein CASSLDGRDQETQYF.

The rearrangement joins TRBV20-1 to TRBJ1-4, with D unresolved. V gave up 6 bases and J gave up 3 bases, with 11 bases separating them. Germline CDR1 reads DFQATT; CDR2 reads SNEGSKA (reference sequence). The CDR3 covers 13 residues. Here the CDR3 reads CSAARAANEKLFF. For the CDR3, the DNA is TGCAGTGCCGCCCGGGCAGCTAATGAAAAACTGTTTTTT.

The V and J genes are TRBV19 and TRBJ1-2, with D maybe TRBD1 (5 bases). The CDR3 loop spans 17 amino acids. Deletions cut 7 bases from V and 5 bases from J, with 26 bases between. The V gene's germline CDR1 is LNHDA and CDR2 SQIVND (reference sequence). CDR3 in DNA: TGTGCCAGTACCTCGGTTGGATCTGGGGCGGACCTTTATGGCTACACCTTC. Its translation: CASTSVGSGADLYGYTF.

This clonotype was seen repeatedly, ten times or more. The DNA of the CDR3 is TGTGCCAGTAGTATAGCGACTATGGGGACCCAGTACTTC. Its protein is CASSIATMGTQYF. The chain combines TRBV19 with TRBJ2-5; possibly TRBD2 for D (5 bases). V was shortened by 1 base and J by 7 bases, with 10 bases between the two germline ends. CDR1 is LNHDA, CDR2 SQIVND, per germline (reference sequence). This CDR3 spans 13 amino acids.

The rearrangement joins TRBV12-3 or TRBV12-4 to TRBJ1-2; tentatively, D is TRBD1 (5 bases). The CDR3 is 11 residues long. V lost 5 bases, J lost 12 bases, and 13 bases lay in between. The CDR3 is CASSPGGEDTF. The CDR3 coding sequence is TGTGCCAGCAGTCCCGGGGGGGAAGACACCTTC.